This T cell receptor (beta chain) was recovered during a study of cytomegalovirus exposure and HLA in healthy donors. Study-wide findings and caveats: Presence/absence analyses supposed approximately even sequencing depth among donors. Researchers reportedly found TCR beta sequences accurately predicted most subjects' HLA-A and HLA-B alleles. The authors later found HLA-associated TCR beta chains more clonally expanded than equally common others.

Researchers ran the PCR with 60 Vbeta and 13 Jbeta primers. Here immunoSEQ multiplex PCR was the method, and the copy in TCRdb shows in-frame clones only, minus some. The data hold 180,000 or so clones, with more than 60% observed a single time. Of note for this clone: The antigen is unknown.

Germline V gives CDR1 SGHVS, CDR2 FQNEAQ. This CDR3 region has 16 residues. With 2 bases clipped from V and 2 bases from J, the junction kept 7 bases outside the gene matches. The sequenced sample was PBMCs. This TCR was sampled from a human donor in good health. This chain uses TRBV7-8 with TRBJ2-7, with 9 bases matching TRBD2. CDR3 sequence reads: CASSLIERGDPYEQYF. CDR3 coding DNA: TGTGCCAGCAGCTTAATAGAGCGGGGGGACCCCTACGAGCAGTACTTC.